The 20 T cell receptor beta chains presented below share a single source sample, sequenced in a study of blood T cell repertoires in COVID-19. The method was immunoSEQ multiplex PCR; TCRdb's version includes in-frame clones alone and lacks a portion of them. The profile shows some 110,000 clones, around three quarters of them singletons. The source material was peripheral blood. The source of these receptors is an older man with acute or convalescent COVID-19.

Only one count was recorded for this clone. The chain is built from TRBV14 and TRBJ2-2; tentative D call: TRBD1 (7 bases). V lost 4 bases to trimming and J lost 7 bases, with 19 bases between them. The germline CDR1 and CDR2 sequences are SGHDN and FVKESK. This CDR3 spans 16 amino acids. The CDR3 is CASSPLGQGGIGELFF. For the CDR3, the DNA is TGTGCCAGCAGCCCCCTAGGGCAGGGGGGCATCGGGGAGCTGTTTTTT. Supplemented by reference TRBV14 and TRBJ2-2, the full variable domain reads EAGVTQFPSHSVIEKGQTVTLRCDPISGHDNLYWYRRVMGKEIKFLLHFVKESKQDESGMPNNRFLAERTGGTYSTLKVQPAELEDSGVYFCASSPLGQGGIGELFFGEGSRLTVL.

The rearrangement uses TRBV7-9 and TRBJ2-2; 8 nucleotides line up with TRBD1. Germline V gene lookup returns CDR1 SEHNR and CDR2 FQNEAQ (reference sequence). This CDR3 comprises 15 residues. Trimming cost V 5 bases and J 1 base; bases outside gene matches: 3. In DNA, the CDR3 is TGTGCCAGCAGCAACACAGGGGGGAACACCGGGGAGCTGTTTTTT. This encodes CASSNTGGNTGELFF. Drawing the rest from reference TRBV7-9 and TRBJ2-2, the complete variable domain is DTGVSQNPRHKITKRGQNVTFRCDPISEHNRLYWYRQTLGQGPEFLTYFQNEAQLEKSRLLSDRFSAERPKGSFSTLEIQRTEQGDSAMYLCASSNTGGNTGELFFGEGSRLTVL.

This clone was recorded a few times. The chain joins TRBV11-2 to TRBJ2-7; 9 nucleotides align to TRBD2. J lost 7 bases, V lost 2 bases, and 6 bases had no gene match. Germline V lookup: CDR1 SGHAT, CDR2 FQNNGV. There are 14 residues in the CDR3. CDR3 loop: CASSLIAGVSEQYF. The CDR3 nucleotides read TGTGCCAGCAGCTTAATAGCGGGGGTCTCGGAGCAGTACTTC. The variable domain in full, completed from reference TRBV11-2 and TRBJ2-7, reads EAGVAQSPRYKIIEKRQSVAFWCNPISGHATLYWYQQILGQGPKLLIQFQNNGVVDDSQLPKDRFSAERLKGVDSTLKIQPAKLEDSAVYLCASSLIAGVSEQYFGPGTRLTVT.

The chain uses TRBV7-8 and TRBJ2-3; 8 positions match TRBD2. After removal of 1 base from V and 2 bases from J, the junction contained 5 bases not matched to a gene. The CDR3 loop spans 16 amino acids. Germline assignment: CDR1 SGHVS and CDR2 FQNEAQ. The CDR3 is CASSLEAGGLTDTQYF. In DNA, the CDR3 is TGTGCCAGCAGCTTAGAGGCGGGGGGACTCACAGATACGCAGTATTTT.

Here the CDR3 DNA reads TGTGCCAGCAGCGCTCGGACTAGCAGCGATGAGCAGTTCTTC. Protein: CASSARTSSDEQFF. The chain carries TRBV9 and TRBJ2-1, with 8 nucleotides matching TRBD2. The CDR3 length is 14 residues. With V trimmed by 3 bases and J by 8 bases, 7 bases remained unmatched. Looked up from germline, CDR1 is SGDLS and CDR2 is YYNGEE.

The chain's CDR3 is CASSYSVTDRSSYEQYF. DNA for the CDR3: TGTGCCAGCAGTTATTCGGTTACAGACCGTAGCTCCTACGAGCAGTACTTC. The chain uses TRBV6-9 and TRBJ2-7; D unclear. The CDR3 spans 17 residues. V lost 0 bases, J lost 0 bases, and 15 bases lay in between. CDR1 and CDR2 from the germline V gene are MNHGY and SVAAGI.

CDR3 bases: TGTGCCAGCAGCGCCGTGACTGGCAGATATGAGCAGTTCTTC. Protein: CASSAVTGRYEQFF. The chain recombines TRBV9 with TRBJ2-1, with D unclear. The length of the CDR3 is 14 residues. Between the trimmed V and J ends, which lost 3 bases and 8 bases, there was a span of 15 bases. Germline V gene lookup returns CDR1 SGDLS and CDR2 YYNGEE. Together with reference TRBV9 and TRBJ2-1, the CDR3 gives the full variable domain: DSGVTQTPKHLITATGQRVTLRCSPRSGDLSVYWYQQSLDQGLQFLIQYYNGEERAKGNILERFSAQQFPDLHSELNLSSLELGDSALYFCASSAVTGRYEQFFGPGTRLTVL.

The chain has TRBV7-2 and TRBJ1-5; TRBD1 matches 7 bases. CDR1 and CDR2 from the germline V gene are SGHTA and FQGNSA. The length of the CDR3 is 14 residues. J gave up 6 bases and V 4 bases, and 6 bases lay outside the gene matches. In DNA, the CDR3 is TGTGCCAGCAGCTCCGACAGGGTGGGTCAGCCCCAGCATTTT. It yields the protein CASSSDRVGQPQHF.

The chain recombines TRBV24-1 with TRBJ2-5; D is possibly TRBD1 (5 bases). The germline gives CDR1 KGHDR, CDR2 SFDVKD. This CDR3 contains 15 residues. V was pared by 7 bases and J by 0 bases, with 14 bases between. DNA of the CDR3: TGTGCCACCAGCGAAGGGGCAGGGAACCAAGAGACCCAGTACTTC. It codes for CATSEGAGNQETQYF.

This CDR3 reads CASSSVVNSPLHF. DNA of the CDR3: TGTGCCAGCAGCTCGGTGGTTAATTCACCCCTCCACTTT. V is TRBV11-2 and J is TRBJ1-6; D is unresolved. Between the trimmed V and J ends, which lost 4 bases and 6 bases, there was a span of 7 bases. The CDR3 extends over 13 amino acids. Germline lookup yields CDR1 SGHAT and CDR2 FQNNGV.

The genes are TRBV6-5 and TRBJ1-2; tentative D call: TRBD1 (5 bases). V was trimmed by 9 bases and J by 4 bases, leaving 18 bases between them. Germline CDR1 is MNHEY and CDR2 is SVGAGI. CDR3 length equals 14 residues. For the CDR3, the DNA is TGTGCCAGTTGCCAACAGGATTTAGGCTATGGCTACACCTTC. It codes for CASCQQDLGYGYTF.

The CDR3 DNA reads as TGCGCCAGCAGCCAAGGACTAGCGAACTACGAGCAGTACTTC. It codes for CASSQGLANYEQYF. This chain uses TRBV4-1 with TRBJ2-7; the match to TRBD2 covers 8 bases. This CDR3 contains 14 residues. The germline gives CDR1 MGHRA, CDR2 YSYEKL. The V and J ends lost 1 base and 3 bases, in that order; junction bases with no gene match: 2.

Ten or more counts support this clone. The chain combines TRBV27 with TRBJ2-7; 8 bases agree with TRBD1. V lost 5 bases to trimming and J lost 5 bases; unmatched junction nucleotides: 5. This CDR3 comprises 13 residues. CDR1 and CDR2 (germline): MNHEY, SMNVEV (reference sequence). DNA for the CDR3: TGTGCCAGCAGTGATTTGGACAGGGACGAGCAGTACTTC. It is translated as CASSDLDRDEQYF.

V is TRBV24-1 and J is TRBJ2-2; TRBD2 agrees at 10 bases. The V segment lost 3 bases and the J segment 5 bases; nucleotides outside the gene matches: 17. The CDR3 extends over 20 amino acids. Germline V gene sequence: CDR1 KGHDR, CDR2 SFDVKD. CDR3 sequence (DNA): TGTGCCACCAGTGATCTACCCGGGACTAGCGTGGGTTTCAGAACCGGGGAGCTGTTTTTT. Amino acids: CATSDLPGTSVGFRTGELFF.

The rearrangement uses TRBV7-8 and TRBJ1-5; 8 bases line up with TRBD1. Unmatched junction bases numbered 7, after V lost 1 base and J lost 2 bases. Germline V lookup: CDR1 SGHVS, CDR2 FQNEAQ. The CDR3 extends over 17 amino acids. CDR3 sequence: CASSLEVGQAGNQPQHF. The CDR3 bases are TGTGCCAGCAGCTTAGAGGTGGGACAGGCCGGCAATCAGCCCCAGCATTTT.

The chain links TRBV27 to TRBJ2-1; D call uncertain. CDR3 length equals 14 residues. With 2 bases removed from V and 4 bases from J, the gap between germline ends came to 9 bases. Germline values: CDR1 MNHEY, CDR2 SMNVEV (reference sequence). The CDR3 sequence is CASSLGATYNEQFF. Written as DNA, the CDR3 is TGTGCCAGCAGTTTAGGAGCGACGTACAATGAGCAGTTCTTC.

V and J are TRBV6-6 and TRBJ1-2; D gene unclear. Germline CDR1 is MNHNY and CDR2 is SVGAGI (reference sequence). Trimming removed 0 bases at V and 2 bases at J, with 13 bases between. There are 16 residues in the CDR3. The CDR3 region is CASSYSSGSMNYGYTF. The CDR3 DNA is TGTGCCAGCAGTTACTCCTCCGGGAGTATGAACTATGGCTACACCTTC.

With respect to this clone: The same CDR3 also results from other DNA sequences found in this sample. The chain uses TRBV28 and TRBJ2-7, with 7 bases lining up with TRBD2. The J segment lost 2 bases and the V segment lost 6 bases, leaving 4 bases of the junction unmatched. The germline gives CDR1 MDHEN, CDR2 SYDVKM. CDR3 length: 13 amino acids. The CDR3 sequence is CASSLGRTYEQYF. In nucleotides, the CDR3 is TGTGCCAGCAGCCTCGGGAGGACCTACGAGCAGTACTTC.

The chain combines TRBV19 with TRBJ2-1, with TRBD1 identical over 9 bases. V shed 7 bases, J shed 2 bases, and the junction held 6 bases outside the gene matches. Per germline, CDR1 LNHDA and CDR2 SQIVND (reference sequence). The CDR3 length is 15 residues. The CDR3 nucleotides read TGTGCCAGTACCTTTGGGACAGGGACCTACAATGAGCAGTTCTTC. Residues: CASTFGTGTYNEQFF.

This clone turned up a few times. V is TRBV7-9 and J is TRBJ1-2, with 7 bases lining up with TRBD1. There are 14 residues in the CDR3. The V gene's germline CDR1 is SEHNR and CDR2 FQNEAQ (reference sequence). The V and J ends lost 2 bases and 6 bases, in that order; junction bases with no gene match: 6. Written as DNA, the CDR3 is TGTGCCAGCAGCTTACGAACAGGGGAGGATGGCTACACCTTC. Its protein product is CASSLRTGEDGYTF.